Listed here is a single T cell receptor beta chain. CDR1 and CDR2 (germline): SNHLY, FYNNEI. The V gene lost 9 bases and the J gene lost 5 bases, with 16 bases spanning the gap. The CDR3 is 14 residues long. The entry originates in a study of technical replicates of blood from a few donors. Data came from immunoSEQ multiplex PCR; TCRdb stores just in-frame clones and leaves some out. The sample holds 85,000 to 100,000 clones, 95% seen once. The gene calls are TRBV2 and TRBJ1-4, with a weak D call TRBD1 (5 bases). This receptor was identified in a human donor in good health. The specimen was T cells isolated from PBMCs. The CDR3 DNA follows: TGTGCCAGAAGCGGGGACTCCTTGAATGAAAAACTGTTTTTT. This gives the protein CARSGDSLNEKLFF.